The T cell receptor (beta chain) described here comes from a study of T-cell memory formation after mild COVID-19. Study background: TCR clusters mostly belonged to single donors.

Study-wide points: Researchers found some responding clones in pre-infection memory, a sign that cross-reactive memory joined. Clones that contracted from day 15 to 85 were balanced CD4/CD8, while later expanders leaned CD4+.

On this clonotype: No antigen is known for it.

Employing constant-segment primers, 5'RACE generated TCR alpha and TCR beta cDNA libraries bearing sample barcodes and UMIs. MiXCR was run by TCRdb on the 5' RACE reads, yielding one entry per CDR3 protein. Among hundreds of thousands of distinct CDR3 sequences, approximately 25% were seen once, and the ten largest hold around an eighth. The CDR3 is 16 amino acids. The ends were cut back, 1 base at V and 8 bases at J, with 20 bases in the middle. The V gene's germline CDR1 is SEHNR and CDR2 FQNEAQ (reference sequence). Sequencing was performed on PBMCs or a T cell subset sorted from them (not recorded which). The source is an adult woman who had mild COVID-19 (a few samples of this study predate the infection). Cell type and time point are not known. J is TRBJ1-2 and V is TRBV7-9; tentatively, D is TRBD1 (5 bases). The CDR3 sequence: CASSLEWGESLLGYTF. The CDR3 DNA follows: TGTGCCAGCAGCTTAGAGTGGGGGGAGAGCCTCCTCGGCTACACCTTC.